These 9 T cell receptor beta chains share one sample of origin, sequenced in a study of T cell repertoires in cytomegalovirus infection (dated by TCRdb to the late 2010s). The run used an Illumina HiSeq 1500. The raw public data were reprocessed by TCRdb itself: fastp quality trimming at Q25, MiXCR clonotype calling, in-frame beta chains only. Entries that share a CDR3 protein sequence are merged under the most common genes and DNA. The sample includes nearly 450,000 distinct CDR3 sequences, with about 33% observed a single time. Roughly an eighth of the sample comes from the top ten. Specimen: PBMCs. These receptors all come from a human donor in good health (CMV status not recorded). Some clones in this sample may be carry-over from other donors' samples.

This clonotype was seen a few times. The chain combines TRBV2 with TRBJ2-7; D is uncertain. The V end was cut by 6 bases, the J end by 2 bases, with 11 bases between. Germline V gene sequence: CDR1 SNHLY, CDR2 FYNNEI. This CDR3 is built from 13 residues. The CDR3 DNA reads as TGTGCCAGCAGGGGGTCACCTCCCTACGAGCAGTACTTC. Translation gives CASRGSPPYEQYF.

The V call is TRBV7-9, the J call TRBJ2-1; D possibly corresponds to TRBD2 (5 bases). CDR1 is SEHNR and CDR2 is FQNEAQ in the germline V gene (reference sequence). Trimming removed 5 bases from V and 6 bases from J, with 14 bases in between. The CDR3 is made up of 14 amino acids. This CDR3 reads CASSPARTFNEQFF. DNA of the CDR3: TGTGCCAGCAGCCCAGCCCGGACTTTCAATGAGCAGTTCTTC.

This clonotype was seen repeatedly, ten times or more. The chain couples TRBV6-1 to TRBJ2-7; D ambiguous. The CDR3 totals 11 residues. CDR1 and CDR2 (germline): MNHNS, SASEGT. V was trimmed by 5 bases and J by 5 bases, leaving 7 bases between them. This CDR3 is CASSYANEQYF. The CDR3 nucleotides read TGTGCCAGCAGTTATGCGAACGAGCAGTACTTC.

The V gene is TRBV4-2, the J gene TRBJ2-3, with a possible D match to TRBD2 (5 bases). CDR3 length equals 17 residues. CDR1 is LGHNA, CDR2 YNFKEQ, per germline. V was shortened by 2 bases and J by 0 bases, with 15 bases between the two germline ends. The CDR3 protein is CASSQSDKLVSTDTQYF. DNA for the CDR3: TGTGCCAGCAGCCAAAGTGATAAACTAGTTAGCACAGATACGCAGTATTTT.

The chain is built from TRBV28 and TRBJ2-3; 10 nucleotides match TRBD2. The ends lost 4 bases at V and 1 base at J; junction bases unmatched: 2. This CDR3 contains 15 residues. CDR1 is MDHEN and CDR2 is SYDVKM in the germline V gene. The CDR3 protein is CASSSSGRGTDTQYF. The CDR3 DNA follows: TGTGCCAGCAGTTCTAGCGGGAGAGGCACAGATACGCAGTATTTT.

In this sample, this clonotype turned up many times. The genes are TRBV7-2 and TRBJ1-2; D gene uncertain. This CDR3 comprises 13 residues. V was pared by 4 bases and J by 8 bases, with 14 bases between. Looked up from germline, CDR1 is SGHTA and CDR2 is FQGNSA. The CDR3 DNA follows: TGTGCCAGCAGCTCGACCTCCTGGAGGGGCTACACCTTC. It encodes CASSSTSWRGYTF.

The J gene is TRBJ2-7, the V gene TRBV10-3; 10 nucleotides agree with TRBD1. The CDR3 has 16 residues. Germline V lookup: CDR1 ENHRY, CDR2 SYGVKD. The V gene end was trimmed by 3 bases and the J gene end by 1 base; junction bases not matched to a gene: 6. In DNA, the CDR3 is TGTGCCATCAGTGAAGGTGGACAGGGGGGTTCCTACGAGCAGTACTTC. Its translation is CAISEGGQGGSYEQYF.

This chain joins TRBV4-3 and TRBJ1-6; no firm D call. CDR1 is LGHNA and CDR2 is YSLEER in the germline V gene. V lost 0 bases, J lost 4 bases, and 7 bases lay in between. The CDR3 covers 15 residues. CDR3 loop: CASSQDLRYNSPLHF. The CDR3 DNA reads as TGCGCCAGCAGCCAAGATCTGAGATATAATTCACCCCTCCACTTT.

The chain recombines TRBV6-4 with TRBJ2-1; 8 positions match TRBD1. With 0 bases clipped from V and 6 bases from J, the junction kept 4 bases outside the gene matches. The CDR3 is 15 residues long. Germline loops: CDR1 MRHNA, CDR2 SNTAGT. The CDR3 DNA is TGTGCCAGCAGTGACTCAGGGACAGGACGCAATGAGCAGTTCTTC. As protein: CASSDSGTGRNEQFF.